This T cell receptor (beta chain) was profiled in a study of T cells in Graves' hyperthyroidism and ophthalmopathy. Trimming left V 5 bases short and J 5 bases short, with 13 bases between. The V gene's germline CDR1 is DFQATT and CDR2 SNEGSKA (reference sequence). The CDR3 sequence is 13 residues long. This clonotype was picked up many times. Its antigen remains unknown. General study results and limits: The model identified upcoming ophthalmopathy a median approximately six months ahead of onset.

Amplification yielded TCR beta CDR3 regions, with RNA transcripts as the source. HTBI primers were the set used in a first-round RT-PCR of the TCR CDR3. TCRdb processed the multiplex PCR reads anew with MiXCR; each CDR3 protein has one entry. The table lists 600,000 to 850,000 distinct CDR3 sequences, around a sixth of them singletons. Sequencing was performed on blood. The receptor was isolated from a woman aged 45-60 years with Graves' hyperthyroidism that later progressed to Graves' ophthalmopathy. The chain links TRBV20-1 to TRBJ2-1; D might be TRBD1 or TRBD2, each matching 5 bases. The CDR3 spells CSADTGPDNEQFF. The CDR3 nucleotides are TGCAGTGCTGACACGGGGCCGGACAATGAGCAGTTCTTC.